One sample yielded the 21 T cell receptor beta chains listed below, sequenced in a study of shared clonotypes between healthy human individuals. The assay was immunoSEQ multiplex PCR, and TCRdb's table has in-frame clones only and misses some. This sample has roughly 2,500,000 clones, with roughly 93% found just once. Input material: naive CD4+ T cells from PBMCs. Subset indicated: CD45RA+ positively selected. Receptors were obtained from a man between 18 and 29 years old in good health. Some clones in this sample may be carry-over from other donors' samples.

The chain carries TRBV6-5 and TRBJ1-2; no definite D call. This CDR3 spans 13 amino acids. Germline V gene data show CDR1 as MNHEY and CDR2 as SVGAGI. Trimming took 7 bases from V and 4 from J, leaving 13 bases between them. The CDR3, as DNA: TGTGCCAGCACCCCGGGAGGGCCCTATGGCTACACCTTC. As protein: CASTPGGPYGYTF.

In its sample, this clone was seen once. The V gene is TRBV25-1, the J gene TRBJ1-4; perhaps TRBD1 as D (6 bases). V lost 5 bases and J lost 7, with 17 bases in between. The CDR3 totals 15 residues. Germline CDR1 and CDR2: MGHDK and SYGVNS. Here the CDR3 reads CASSKMTGLSEKLFF. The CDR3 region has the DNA TGTGCCAGCAGTAAAATGACAGGTCTTAGTGAAAAACTGTTTTTT. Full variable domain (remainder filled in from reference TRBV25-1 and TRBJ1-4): EADIYQTPRYLVIGTGKKITLECSQTMGHDKMYWYQQDPGMELHLIHYSYGVNSTEKGDLSSESTVSRIRTEHFPLTLESARPSHTSQYLCASSKMTGLSEKLFFGSGTQLSVL.

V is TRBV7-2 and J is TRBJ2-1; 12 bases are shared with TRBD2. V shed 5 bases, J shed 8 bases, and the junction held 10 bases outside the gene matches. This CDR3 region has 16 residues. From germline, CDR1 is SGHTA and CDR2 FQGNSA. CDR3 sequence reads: CASSLQGTSGLYEQFF. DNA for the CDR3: TGTGCCAGCAGCCTACAAGGGACTAGCGGGTTGTATGAGCAGTTCTTC.

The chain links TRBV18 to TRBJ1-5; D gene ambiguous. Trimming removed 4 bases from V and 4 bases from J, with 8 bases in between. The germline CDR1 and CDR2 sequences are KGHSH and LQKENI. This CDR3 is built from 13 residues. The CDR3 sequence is CASSQGENQPQHF. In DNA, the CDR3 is TGTGCCAGCTCACAGGGTGAGAATCAGCCCCAGCATTTT. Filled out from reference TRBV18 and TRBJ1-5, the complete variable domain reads NAGVMQNPRHLVRRRGQEARLRCSPMKGHSHVYWYRQLPEEGLKFMVYLQKENIIDESGMPKERFSAEFPKEGPSILRIQQVVRGDSAAYFCASSQGENQPQHFGDGTRLSIL.

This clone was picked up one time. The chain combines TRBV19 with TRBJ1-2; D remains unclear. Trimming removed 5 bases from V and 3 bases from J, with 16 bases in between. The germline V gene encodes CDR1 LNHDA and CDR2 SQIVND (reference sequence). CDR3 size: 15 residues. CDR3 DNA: TGTGCCAGTAGTGTACGAGGCTTCGGAGACTATGGCTACACCTTC. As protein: CASSVRGFGDYGYTF.

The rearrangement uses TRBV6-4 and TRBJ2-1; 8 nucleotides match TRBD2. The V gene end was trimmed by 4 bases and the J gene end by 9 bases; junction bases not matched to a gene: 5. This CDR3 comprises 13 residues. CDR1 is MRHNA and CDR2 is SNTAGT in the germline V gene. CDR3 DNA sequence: TGTGCCAGCAGTGTTCGGGAGGGAGTTGAGCAGTTCTTC. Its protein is CASSVREGVEQFF.

The CDR3 spells CASSLGASFEAFF. CDR3 in DNA: TGTGCCAGCAGCTTAGGGGCGAGTTTTGAAGCTTTCTTT. The chain recombines TRBV7-9 with TRBJ1-1; D remains unclear. CDR1 and CDR2 from the germline V gene are SEHNR and FQNEAQ (reference sequence). CDR3 length equals 13 residues. Trimming removed 1 base from V and 7 bases from J, with 10 bases in between.

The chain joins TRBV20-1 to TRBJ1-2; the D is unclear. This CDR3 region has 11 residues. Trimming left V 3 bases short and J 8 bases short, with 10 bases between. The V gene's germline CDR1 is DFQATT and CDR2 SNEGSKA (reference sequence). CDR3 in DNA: TGCAGTGCTAGCCATCAAGGGGGCTACACCTTC. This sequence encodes CSASHQGGYTF.

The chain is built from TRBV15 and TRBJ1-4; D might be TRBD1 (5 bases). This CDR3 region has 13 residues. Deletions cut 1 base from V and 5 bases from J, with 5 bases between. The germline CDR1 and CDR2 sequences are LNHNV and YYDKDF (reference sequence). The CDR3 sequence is CATSRAGNEKLFF. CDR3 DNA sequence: TGTGCCACCAGCAGAGCAGGGAATGAAAAACTGTTTTTT.

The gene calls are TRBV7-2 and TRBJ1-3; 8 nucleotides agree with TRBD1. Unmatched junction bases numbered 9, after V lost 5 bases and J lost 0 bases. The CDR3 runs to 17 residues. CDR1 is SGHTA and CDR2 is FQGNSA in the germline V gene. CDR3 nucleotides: TGTGCCAGCAGCCGACGAGGGGGGACAGGCTCTGGAAACACCATATATTTT. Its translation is CASSRRGGTGSGNTIYF.

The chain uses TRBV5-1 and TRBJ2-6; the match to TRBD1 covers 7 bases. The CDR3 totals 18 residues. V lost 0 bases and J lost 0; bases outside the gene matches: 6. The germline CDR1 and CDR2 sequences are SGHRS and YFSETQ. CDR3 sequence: CASSLGDRGFSGANVLTF. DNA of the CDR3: TGCGCCAGCAGCTTGGGGGACAGAGGTTTCTCTGGGGCCAACGTCCTGACTTTC.

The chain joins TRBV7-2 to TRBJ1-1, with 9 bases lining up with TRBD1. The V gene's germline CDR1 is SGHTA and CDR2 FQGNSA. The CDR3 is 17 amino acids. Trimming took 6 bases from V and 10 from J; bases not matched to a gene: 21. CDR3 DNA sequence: TGTGCCAGCAGGGGGAGGTGGAGGGACAGGGTAAATCCCGGAGCTTTCTTT. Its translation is CASRGRWRDRVNPGAFF.

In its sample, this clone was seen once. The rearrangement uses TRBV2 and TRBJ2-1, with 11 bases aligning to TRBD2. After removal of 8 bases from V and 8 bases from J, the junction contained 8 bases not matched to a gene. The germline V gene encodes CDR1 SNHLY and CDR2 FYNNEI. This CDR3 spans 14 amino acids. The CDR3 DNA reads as TGTGCCAGCTGCCGACTAGCGGGATTCTATGAGCAGTTCTTC. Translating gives CASCRLAGFYEQFF.

The CDR3 reads CASLGPNAETQYF. The CDR3 region has the DNA TGTGCCAGCCTTGGGCCTAATGCGGAGACCCAGTACTTC. The chain links TRBV25-1 to TRBJ2-5; D gene uncertain. This CDR3 is 13 amino acids long. Germline loops: CDR1 MGHDK, CDR2 SYGVNS. V was trimmed by 8 bases and J by 5 bases, leaving 15 bases between them.

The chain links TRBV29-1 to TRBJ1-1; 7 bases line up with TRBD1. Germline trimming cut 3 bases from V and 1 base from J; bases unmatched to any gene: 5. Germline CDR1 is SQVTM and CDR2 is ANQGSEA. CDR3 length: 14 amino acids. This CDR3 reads CSVEYRQGNTEAFF. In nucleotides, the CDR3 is TGCAGCGTTGAGTATAGACAGGGGAACACTGAAGCTTTCTTT.

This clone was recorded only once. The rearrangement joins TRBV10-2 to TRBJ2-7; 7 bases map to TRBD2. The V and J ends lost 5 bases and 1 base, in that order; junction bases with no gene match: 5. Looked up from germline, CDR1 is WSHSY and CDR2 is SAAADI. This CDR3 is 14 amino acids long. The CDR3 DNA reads TGCGCCAGCAGTACTAGCGTAACTTCCTACGAGCAGTACTTC. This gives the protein CASSTSVTSYEQYF.

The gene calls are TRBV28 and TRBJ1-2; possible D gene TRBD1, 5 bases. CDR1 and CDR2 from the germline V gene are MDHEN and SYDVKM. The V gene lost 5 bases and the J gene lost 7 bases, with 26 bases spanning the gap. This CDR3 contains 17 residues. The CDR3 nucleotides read TGTGCCAGCAGTAAAGGGGTGAAAGGGAACCCACCATCTGGCTACACCTTC. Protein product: CASSKGVKGNPPSGYTF.

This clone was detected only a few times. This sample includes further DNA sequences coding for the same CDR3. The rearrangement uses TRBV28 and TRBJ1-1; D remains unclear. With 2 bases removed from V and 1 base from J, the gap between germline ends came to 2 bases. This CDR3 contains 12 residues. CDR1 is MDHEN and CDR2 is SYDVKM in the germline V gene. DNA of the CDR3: TGTGCCAGCAGTTTAAGGAACACTGAAGCTTTCTTT. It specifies CASSLRNTEAFF. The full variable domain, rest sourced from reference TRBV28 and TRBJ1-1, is DVKVTQSSRYLVKRTGEKVFLECVQDMDHENMFWYRQDPGLGLRLIYFSYDVKMKEKGDIPEGYSVSREKKERFSLILESASTNQTSMYLCASSLRNTEAFFGQGTRLTVV.

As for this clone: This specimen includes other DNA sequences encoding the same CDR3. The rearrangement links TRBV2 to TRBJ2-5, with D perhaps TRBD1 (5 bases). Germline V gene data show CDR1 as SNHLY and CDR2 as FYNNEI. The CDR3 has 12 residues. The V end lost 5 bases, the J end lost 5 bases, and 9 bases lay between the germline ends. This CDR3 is CASSRQGETQYF. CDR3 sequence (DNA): TGTGCCAGCAGTCGGCAGGGTGAGACCCAGTACTTC. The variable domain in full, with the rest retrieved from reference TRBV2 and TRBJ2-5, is EPEVTQTPSHQVTQMGQEVILRCVPISNHLYFYWYRQILGQKVEFLVSFYNNEISEKSEIFDDQFSVERPDGSNFTLKIRSTKLEDSAMYFCASSRQGETQYFGPGTRLLVL.

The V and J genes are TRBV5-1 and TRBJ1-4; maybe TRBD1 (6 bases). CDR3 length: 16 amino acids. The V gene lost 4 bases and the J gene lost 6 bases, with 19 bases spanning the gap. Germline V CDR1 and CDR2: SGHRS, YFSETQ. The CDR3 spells CASSRPQGRGDEKLFF. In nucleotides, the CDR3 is TGCGCCAGCAGCCGCCCACAGGGCCGGGGGGATGAAAAACTGTTTTTT.

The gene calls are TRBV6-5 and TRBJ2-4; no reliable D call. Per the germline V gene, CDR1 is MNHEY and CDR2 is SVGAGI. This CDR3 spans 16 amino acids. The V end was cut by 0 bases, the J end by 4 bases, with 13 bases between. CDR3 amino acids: CASSYSFRTLKNIQYF. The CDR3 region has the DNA TGTGCCAGCAGTTACTCTTTCAGGACCCTTAAAAACATTCAGTACTTC.